The entry that follows covers one T cell receptor (beta chain) sequence. Per the authors' pipeline: Researchers report that nucleated cell counts were estimated from reference gene primer amplification. Libraries were prepared by immunoSEQ multiplex PCR; TCRdb keeps only in-frame clonotypes and omits some of them. V and J calls and clone size follow that table, whereas D and trimming were derived from the DNA. The table includes 40,000 to 55,000 clones, over 85% detected once. This sample is part of a study of blood T cell repertoires in COVID-19. Study details: From T cells, B-cell-depleted T cells, or PBMCs came the material, which was cDNA or gDNA.

This CDR3 is 13 amino acids long. Germline assignment: CDR1 MNHEY and CDR2 SVGAGI. Trimming removed 8 bases at V and 7 bases at J, with 14 bases between. V gene TRBV6-5 combines with J gene TRBJ2-2; a weak D match, TRBD2 (6 bases). The specimen sequenced was peripheral blood. This receptor was taken from a woman aged 80 or over with acute or convalescent COVID-19. The CDR3 region has the DNA TGTGCCAGCCACCGGGGGTCCGGCGGGGAGCTGTTTTTT. Translation gives CASHRGSGGELFF.